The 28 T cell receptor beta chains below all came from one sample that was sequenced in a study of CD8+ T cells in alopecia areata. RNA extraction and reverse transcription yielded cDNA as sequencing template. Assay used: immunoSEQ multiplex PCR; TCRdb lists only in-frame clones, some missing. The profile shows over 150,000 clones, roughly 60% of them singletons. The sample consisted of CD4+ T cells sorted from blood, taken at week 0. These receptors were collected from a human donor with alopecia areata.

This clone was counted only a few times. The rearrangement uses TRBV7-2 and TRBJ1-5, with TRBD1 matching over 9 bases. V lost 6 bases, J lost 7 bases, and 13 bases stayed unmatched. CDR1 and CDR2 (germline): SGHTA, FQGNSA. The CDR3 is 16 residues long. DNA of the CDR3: TGTGCCAGCAGTTATACCGGGACAGGGAGCGCGCAGCCCCAGCATTTT. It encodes CASSYTGTGSAQPQHF.

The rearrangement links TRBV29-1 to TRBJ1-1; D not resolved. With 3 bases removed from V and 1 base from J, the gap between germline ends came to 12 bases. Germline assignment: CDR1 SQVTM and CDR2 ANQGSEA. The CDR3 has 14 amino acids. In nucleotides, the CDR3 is TGCAGCGTTGAGGCAAGACCTGGGAACACTGAAGCTTTCTTT. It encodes CSVEARPGNTEAFF.

The CDR3 DNA reads as TGTGCCAGCAGCGTAGCCAGGGACACTGAAGCTTTCTTT. Translating gives CASSVARDTEAFF. V gene TRBV9 combines with J gene TRBJ1-1, with a weak D call TRBD1 (5 bases). Germline assignment: CDR1 SGDLS and CDR2 YYNGEE. The CDR3 contains 13 residues. Trimming shortened V by 0 bases and J by 3 bases, and 6 bases separated the two germline ends.

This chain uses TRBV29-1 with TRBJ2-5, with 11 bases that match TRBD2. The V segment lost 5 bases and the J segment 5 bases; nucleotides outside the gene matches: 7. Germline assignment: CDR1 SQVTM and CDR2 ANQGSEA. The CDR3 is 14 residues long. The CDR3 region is CSVTSGGSSETQYF. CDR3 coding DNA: TGCAGCGTTACTAGCGGGGGCTCTAGCGAGACCCAGTACTTC.

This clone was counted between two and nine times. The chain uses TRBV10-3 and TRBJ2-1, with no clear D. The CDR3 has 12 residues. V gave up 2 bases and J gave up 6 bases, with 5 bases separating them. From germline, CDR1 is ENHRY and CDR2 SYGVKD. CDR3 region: CAISEISNEQFF. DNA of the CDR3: TGTGCCATCAGTGAGATCAGCAATGAGCAGTTCTTC.

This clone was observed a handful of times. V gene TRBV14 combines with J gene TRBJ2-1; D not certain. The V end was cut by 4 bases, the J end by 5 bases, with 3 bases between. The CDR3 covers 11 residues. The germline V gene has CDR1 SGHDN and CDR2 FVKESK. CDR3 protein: CASSLNNEQFF. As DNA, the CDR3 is TGTGCCAGCAGCCTGAACAATGAGCAGTTCTTC. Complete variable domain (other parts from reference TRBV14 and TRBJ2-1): EAGVTQFPSHSVIEKGQTVTLRCDPISGHDNLYWYRRVMGKEIKFLLHFVKESKQDESGMPNNRFLAERTGGTYSTLKVQPAELEDSGVYFCASSLNNEQFFGPGTRLTVL.

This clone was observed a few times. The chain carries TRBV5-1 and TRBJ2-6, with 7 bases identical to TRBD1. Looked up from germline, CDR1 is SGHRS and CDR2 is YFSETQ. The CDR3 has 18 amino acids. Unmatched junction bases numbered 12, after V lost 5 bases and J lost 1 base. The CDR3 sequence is CASSPGQATISGANVLTF. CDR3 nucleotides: TGCGCCAGCAGTCCCGGACAGGCGACTATTTCTGGGGCCAACGTCCTGACTTTC. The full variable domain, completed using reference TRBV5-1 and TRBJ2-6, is KAGVTQTPRYLIKTRGQQVTLSCSPISGHRSVSWYQQTPGQGLQFLFEYFSETQRNKGNFPGRFSGRQFSNSRSEMNVSTLELGDSALYLCASSPGQATISGANVLTFGAGSRLTVL.

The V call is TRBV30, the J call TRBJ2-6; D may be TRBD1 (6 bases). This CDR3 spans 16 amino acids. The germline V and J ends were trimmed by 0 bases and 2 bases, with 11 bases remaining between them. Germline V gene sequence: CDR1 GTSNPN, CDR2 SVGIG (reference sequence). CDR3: CAWSVGGRAGANVLTF. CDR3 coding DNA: TGTGCCTGGAGTGTAGGGGGAAGGGCTGGGGCCAACGTCCTGACTTTC. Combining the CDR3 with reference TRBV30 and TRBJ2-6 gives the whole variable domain SQTIHQWPATLVQPVGSPLSLECTVEGTSNPNLYWYRQAAGRGLQLLFYSVGIGQISSEVPQNLSASRPQDRQFILSSKKLLLSDSGFYLCAWSVGGRAGANVLTFGAGSRLTVL.

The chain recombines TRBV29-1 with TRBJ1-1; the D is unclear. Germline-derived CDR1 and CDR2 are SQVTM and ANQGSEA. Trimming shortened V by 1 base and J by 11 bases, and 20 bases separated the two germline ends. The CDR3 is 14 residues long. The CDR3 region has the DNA TGCAGCGTTGAAGGAGATTTTCAGGAACCACGGGCTTTCTTT. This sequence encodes CSVEGDFQEPRAFF.

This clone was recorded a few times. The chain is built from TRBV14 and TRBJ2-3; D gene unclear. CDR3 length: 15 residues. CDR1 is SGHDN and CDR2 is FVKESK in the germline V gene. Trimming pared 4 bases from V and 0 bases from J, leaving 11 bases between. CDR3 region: CASSRRVPSTDTQYF. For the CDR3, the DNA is TGTGCCAGCAGCCGGAGAGTCCCTAGCACAGATACGCAGTATTTT. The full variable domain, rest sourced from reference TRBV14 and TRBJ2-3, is EAGVTQFPSHSVIEKGQTVTLRCDPISGHDNLYWYRRVMGKEIKFLLHFVKESKQDESGMPNNRFLAERTGGTYSTLKVQPAELEDSGVYFCASSRRVPSTDTQYFGPGTRLTVL.

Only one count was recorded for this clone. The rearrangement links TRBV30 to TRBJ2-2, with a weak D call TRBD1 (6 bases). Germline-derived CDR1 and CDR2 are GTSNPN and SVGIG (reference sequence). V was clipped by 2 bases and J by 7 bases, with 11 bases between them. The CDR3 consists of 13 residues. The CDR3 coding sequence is TGTGCCTGGAGTATCGAGGGGGTCGGGGAGCTGTTTTTT. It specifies CAWSIEGVGELFF.

CDR3 sequence (DNA): TGTGCCAGCTCACCGTCAGGGACGGACTATGGCTACACCTTC. Translated: CASSPSGTDYGYTF. The rearrangement joins TRBV18 to TRBJ1-2; perhaps TRBD1 as D (5 bases). V shed 3 bases and J shed 3 bases, with 11 bases lying between them. Germline CDR1 and CDR2: KGHSH and LQKENI. CDR3 length: 14 amino acids.

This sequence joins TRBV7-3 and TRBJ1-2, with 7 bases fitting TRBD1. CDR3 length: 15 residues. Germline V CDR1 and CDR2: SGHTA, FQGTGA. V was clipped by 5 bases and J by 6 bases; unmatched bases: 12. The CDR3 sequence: CASSPDRDSKDGYTF. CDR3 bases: TGTGCCAGCAGCCCCGACCGGGACAGCAAAGATGGCTACACCTTC.

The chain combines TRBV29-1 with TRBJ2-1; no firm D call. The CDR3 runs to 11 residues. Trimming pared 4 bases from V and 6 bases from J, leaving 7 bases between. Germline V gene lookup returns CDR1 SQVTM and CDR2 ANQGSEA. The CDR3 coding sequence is TGCAGCGTTGGGGAAATCAATGAGCAGTTCTTC. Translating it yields CSVGEINEQFF.

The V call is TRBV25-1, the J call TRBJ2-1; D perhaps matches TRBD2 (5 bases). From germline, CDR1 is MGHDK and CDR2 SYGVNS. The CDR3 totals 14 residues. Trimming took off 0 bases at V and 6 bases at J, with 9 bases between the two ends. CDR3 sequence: CASSEYGGSNEQFF. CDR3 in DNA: TGTGCCAGCAGTGAATATGGCGGGTCCAATGAGCAGTTCTTC.

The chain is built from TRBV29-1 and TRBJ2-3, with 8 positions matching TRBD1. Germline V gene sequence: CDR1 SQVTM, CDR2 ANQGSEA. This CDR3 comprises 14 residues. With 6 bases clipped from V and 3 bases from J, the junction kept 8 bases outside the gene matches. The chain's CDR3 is CSVPGQGRTDTQYF. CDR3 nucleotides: TGCAGCGTCCCAGGACAGGGTAGGACAGATACGCAGTATTTT.

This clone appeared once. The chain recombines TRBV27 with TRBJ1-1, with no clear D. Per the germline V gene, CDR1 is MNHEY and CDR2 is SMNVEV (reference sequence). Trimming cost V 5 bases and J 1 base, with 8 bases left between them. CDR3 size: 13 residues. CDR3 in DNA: TGTGCCAGCAGTACTAGGAGGAACACTGAAGCTTTCTTT. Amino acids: CASSTRRNTEAFF.

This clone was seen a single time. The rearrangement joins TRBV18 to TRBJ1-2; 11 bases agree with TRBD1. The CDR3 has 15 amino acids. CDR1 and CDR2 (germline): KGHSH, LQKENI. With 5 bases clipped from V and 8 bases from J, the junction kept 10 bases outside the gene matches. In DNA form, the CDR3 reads TGTGCCAGCTCAGCAACGGACAGGGGGCTCGGCGGCTACACCTTC. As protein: CASSATDRGLGGYTF.

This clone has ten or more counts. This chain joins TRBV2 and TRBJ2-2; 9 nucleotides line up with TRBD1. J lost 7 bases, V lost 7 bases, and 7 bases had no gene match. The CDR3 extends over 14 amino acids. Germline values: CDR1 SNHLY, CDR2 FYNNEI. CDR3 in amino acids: CASKTGGFGGELFF. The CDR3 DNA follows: TGTGCCAGCAAGACAGGGGGTTTTGGCGGGGAGCTGTTTTTT.

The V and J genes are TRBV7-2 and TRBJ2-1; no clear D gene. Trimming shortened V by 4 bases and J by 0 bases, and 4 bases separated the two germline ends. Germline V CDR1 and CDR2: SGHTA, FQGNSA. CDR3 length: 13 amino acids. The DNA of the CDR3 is TGTGCCAGCAGCTCGAGCTCCTACAATGAGCAGTTCTTC. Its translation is CASSSSSYNEQFF.

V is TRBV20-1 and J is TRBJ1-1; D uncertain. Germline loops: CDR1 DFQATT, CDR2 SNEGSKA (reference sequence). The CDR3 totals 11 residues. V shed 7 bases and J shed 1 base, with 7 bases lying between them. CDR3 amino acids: CSVDKNTEAFF. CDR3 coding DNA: TGCAGTGTTGACAAGAACACTGAAGCTTTCTTT.

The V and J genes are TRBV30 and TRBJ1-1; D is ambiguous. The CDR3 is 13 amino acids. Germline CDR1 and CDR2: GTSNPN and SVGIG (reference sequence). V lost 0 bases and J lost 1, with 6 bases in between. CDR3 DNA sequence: TGTGCCTGGAGTGTTGCAGAGAACACTGAAGCTTTCTTT. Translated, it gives CAWSVAENTEAFF.

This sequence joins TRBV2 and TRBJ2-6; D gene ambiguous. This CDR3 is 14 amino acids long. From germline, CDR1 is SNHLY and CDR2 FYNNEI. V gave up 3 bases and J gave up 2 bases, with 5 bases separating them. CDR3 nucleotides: TGTGCCAGCAGTGAGGTACCTGGGGCCAACGTCCTGACTTTC. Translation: CASSEVPGANVLTF.

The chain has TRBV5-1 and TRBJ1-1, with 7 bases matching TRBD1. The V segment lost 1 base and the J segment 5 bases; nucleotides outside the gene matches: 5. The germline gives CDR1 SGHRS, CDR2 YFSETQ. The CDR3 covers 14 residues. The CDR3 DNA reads TGCGCCAGCAGCTTGAAGGGGGCCGATACTGAAGCTTTCTTT. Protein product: CASSLKGADTEAFF.

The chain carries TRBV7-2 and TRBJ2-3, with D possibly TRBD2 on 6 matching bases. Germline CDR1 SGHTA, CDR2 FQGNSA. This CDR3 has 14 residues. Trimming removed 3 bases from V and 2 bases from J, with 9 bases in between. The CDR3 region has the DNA TGTGCCAGCAGCTTCGGACTAAACACAGATACGCAGTATTTT. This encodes CASSFGLNTDTQYF.

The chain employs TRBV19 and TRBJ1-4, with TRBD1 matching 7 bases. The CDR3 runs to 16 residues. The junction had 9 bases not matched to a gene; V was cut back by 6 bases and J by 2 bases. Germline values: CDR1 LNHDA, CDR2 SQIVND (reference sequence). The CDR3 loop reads CASSTGQRSTNEKLFF. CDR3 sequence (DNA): TGTGCCAGTAGCACGGGACAGCGCAGTACTAATGAAAAACTGTTTTTT.

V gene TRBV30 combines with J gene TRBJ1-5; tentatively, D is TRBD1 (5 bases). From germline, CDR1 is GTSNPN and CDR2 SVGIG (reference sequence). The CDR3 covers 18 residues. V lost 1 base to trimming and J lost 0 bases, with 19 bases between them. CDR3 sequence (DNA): TGTGCCTGGAGTGCCTCCGGACAAGCGATGTATAGCAATCAGCCCCAGCATTTT. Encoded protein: CAWSASGQAMYSNQPQHF.

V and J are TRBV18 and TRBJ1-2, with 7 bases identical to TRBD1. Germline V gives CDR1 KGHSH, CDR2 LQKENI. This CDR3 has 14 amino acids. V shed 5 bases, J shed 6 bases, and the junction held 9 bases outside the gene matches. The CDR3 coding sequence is TGTGCCAGCTCAGAACAGGGGACGCAACATGGCTACACCTTC. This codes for CASSEQGTQHGYTF.